This paragraph covers one T cell receptor beta chain sequence. Its matching antigen is unknown. Assay used: immunoSEQ multiplex PCR; TCRdb lists only in-frame clones, some missing. The sample includes approximately 6,100 clones, around 87% of them seen just once. The V gene lost 8 bases and the J gene lost 4 bases, with 15 bases spanning the gap. Per germline, CDR1 SGHKS and CDR2 YYEKEE (reference sequence). The CDR3 has 13 residues. These data belong to a study of T cell responses to AZD1222 COVID-19 vaccine. Findings and limits, study-wide: Repertoire collection took place solely once the T cell response had peaked. Increases in Spike-specific TCR breadth and depth were seen after two AZD1222 doses. Donor demographics were predominantly white British with a female majority; clonal diversity may be underestimated.

Recipients boosted at about 4 weeks or about 12 weeks are pooled. Sequenced material: peripheral blood, taken 28 days after the second AZD1222 dose. This receptor was taken from an adult who received the AZD1222 COVID-19 vaccine. The chain joins TRBV5-5 to TRBJ1-1, with unresolved D. CDR3 sequence: CASGTGIFTEAFF. CDR3 DNA: TGTGCCAGTGGAACCGGGATCTTCACTGAAGCTTTCTTT.